Shown below are 5 T cell receptor beta chains from a single sample sequenced in a study of cytomegalovirus exposure and HLA in healthy donors. The PCR ran on 60 Vbeta and 13 Jbeta primers. Here immunoSEQ multiplex PCR was the method, and the copy in TCRdb shows in-frame clones only, minus some. The table lists over 110,000 clones, around four fifths of them singletons. Sequencing used PBMCs. The receptors originated from a male donor in good health and CMV-seropositive.

CDR3: CASSPQGLAGDNEQFF. For the CDR3, the DNA is TGTGCCAGCAGCCCCCAGGGACTAGCGGGCGACAATGAGCAGTTCTTC. V is TRBV7-3 and J is TRBJ2-1; TRBD2 aligns across 12 bases. The CDR3 length is 16 residues. The germline gives CDR1 SGHTA, CDR2 FQGTGA. Trimming at V came to 5 bases and at J to 5 bases, leaving 7 bases not matched to a gene.

This clone has only a few counts. The chain joins TRBV13 to TRBJ2-5; 9 bases are shared with TRBD1. The V gene's germline CDR1 is PRHDT and CDR2 FYEKMQ (reference sequence). The CDR3 length is 14 residues. With V trimmed by 1 base and J by 7 bases, 4 bases remained unmatched. CDR3 protein: CASSLAGTGTTQYF. The CDR3 DNA is TGTGCCAGCAGCTTAGCCGGGACAGGGACGACCCAGTACTTC.

V is TRBV16 and J is TRBJ2-7, with 9 nucleotides matching TRBD1. Trimming took 6 bases from V and 5 from J; bases not matched to a gene: 11. The germline CDR1 and CDR2 sequences are KGHSY and FQNENV. The CDR3 is made up of 15 amino acids. The CDR3: CASSLRGTGIHEQYF. In nucleotides, the CDR3 is TGTGCCAGCAGTCTCCGTGGGACAGGGATTCACGAGCAGTACTTC.

J is TRBJ1-4 and V is TRBV5-4, with D uncertain. The ends were cut back, 4 bases at V and 4 bases at J, with 8 bases in the middle. The CDR3 runs to 13 residues. Germline V gives CDR1 SGHNT, CDR2 YYREEE (reference sequence). This chain's CDR3 is CASSRTRNEKLFF. In nucleotides, the CDR3 is TGTGCCAGCAGCCGAACGCGTAATGAAAAACTGTTTTTT.

This chain joins TRBV6-6 and TRBJ1-4, with a possible D match to TRBD1 (5 bases). The CDR3 loop spans 15 amino acids. Germline assignment: CDR1 MNHNY and CDR2 SVGAGI (reference sequence). The V end lost 6 bases, the J end lost 0 bases, and 11 bases lay between the germline ends. CDR3 in amino acids: CASRTKGATNEKLFF. The CDR3 nucleotides are TGTGCCAGCAGAACGAAAGGGGCAACTAATGAAAAACTGTTTTTT.